This T cell receptor beta chain was retrieved from a study of cytomegalovirus exposure and HLA in healthy donors. Germline V gene lookup returns CDR1 MNHNS and CDR2 SASEGT. V was shortened by 6 bases and J by 4 bases, with 13 bases between the two germline ends. The CDR3 extends over 14 amino acids. The primer mix had 60 Vbeta and 13 Jbeta primers. The data were produced by immunoSEQ multiplex PCR, yet TCRdb's version contains in-frame clones alone and is incomplete. The sample consists of 100,000 to 150,000 clones, over 70% of them appearing once. Sequencing used PBMCs. This clonotype originated in a woman under 30 in good health and CMV-seronegative. This chain links TRBV6-1 with TRBJ1-5; D may be TRBD1 (6 bases). The CDR3, as DNA: TGTGCCAGCAGAACTTTGGACAGTAATCAGCCCCAGCATTTT. Its protein product is CASRTLDSNQPQHF.